This TCR beta chain was profiled in a study of shared clonotypes between healthy human individuals. Some clones are missing from TCRdb's copy, which holds only in-frame ones; the method was immunoSEQ multiplex PCR. The table includes about 2 million clones, approximately 95% detected once. In germline, CDR1 is ENHRY, CDR2 SYGVKD. J lost 7 bases, V lost 0 bases, and 10 bases had no gene match. CDR3 length: 16 residues. Specimen: naive CD4+ T cells sorted from blood. Subset in this sample: CD45RA+ positively selected. The gene calls are TRBV10-3 and TRBJ2-5; 8 nucleotides line up with TRBD1. The source of this sequence is a young man in good health. As DNA, the CDR3 is TGTGCCATCAGTGAGTCACAAGCGACAGGGGATGGGACCCAGTACTTC. It specifies CAISESQATGDGTQYF.